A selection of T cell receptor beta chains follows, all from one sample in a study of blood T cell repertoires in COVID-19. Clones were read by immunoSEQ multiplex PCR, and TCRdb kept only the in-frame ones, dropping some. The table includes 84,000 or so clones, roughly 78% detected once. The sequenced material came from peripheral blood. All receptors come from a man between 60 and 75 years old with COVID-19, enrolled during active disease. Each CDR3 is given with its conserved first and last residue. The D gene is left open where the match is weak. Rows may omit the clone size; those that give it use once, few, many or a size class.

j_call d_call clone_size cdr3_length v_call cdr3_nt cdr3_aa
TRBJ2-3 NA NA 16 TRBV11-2 TGTGCCAGCACCTCTGGCGCGGGGGCTAGCACAGATACGCAGTATTTT CASTSGAGASTDTQYF
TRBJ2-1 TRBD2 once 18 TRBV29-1 TGCAGCGTTGAGATGGGGCGGGAGGGCCAAAAAATTTTTTATGAGCAGTTCTTC CSVEMGREGQKIFYEQFF
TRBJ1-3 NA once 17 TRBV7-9 TGTGCCAGCAGCTTAGTGGGAGCGGGGTCGAGCGGAAACACCATATATTTT CASSLVGAGSSGNTIYF
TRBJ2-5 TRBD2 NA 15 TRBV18 TGTGCCAGCTCAAACAACGGACTAGCGGGGGAGACCCAGTACTTC CASSNNGLAGETQYF
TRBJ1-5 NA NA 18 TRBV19 TGTGCCAGTAGTATACTCCCCCGTCGGGGGAATAGCAATCAGCCCCAGCATTTT CASSILPRRGNSNQPQHF
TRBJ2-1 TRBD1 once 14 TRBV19 TGTGCCAGTAGTGAACGGACAGGGGGGTATGAGCAGTTCTTC CASSERTGGYEQFF
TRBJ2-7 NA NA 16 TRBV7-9 TGTGCCAGCAGCCCCTCGACCTCCCAGGGGTCGGGCGAGCAGTACTTC CASSPSTSQGSGEQYF
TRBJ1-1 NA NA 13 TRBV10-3 TGTGCCATCAGTGAGTCGAGGGTGGGTGAAGCTTTCTTT CAISESRVGEAFF
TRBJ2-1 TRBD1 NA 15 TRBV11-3 TGTGCCAGCAGCATACCGGGACAGGGGAGTAATGAGCAGTTCTTC CASSIPGQGSNEQFF
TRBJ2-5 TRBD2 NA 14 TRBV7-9 TGTGCCATCGCCTGGGCTAGCGGGGAAGAGACCCAGTACTTC CAIAWASGEETQYF
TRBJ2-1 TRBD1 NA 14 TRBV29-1 TGCAGCGTTGAAGGGGACAGGGCGATCTATGAGCAGTTCTTC CSVEGDRAIYEQFF